The next 24 T cell receptor beta chains were all read from a single sample in a study of blood T cell repertoires in COVID-19. Assay: immunoSEQ multiplex PCR; the TCRdb copy retains only in-frame clones and omits some. The sample shows roughly 62,000 clones, approximately 92% of them seen only once. What was sequenced was peripheral blood. All receptors come from a human donor in a cohort sampled during active COVID-19.

The V and J genes are TRBV21-1 and TRBJ1-6; the D call of TRBD1 is as the table states it, not checked on the DNA. TRBV21-1 is annotated as a pseudogene. There are 15 residues in the CDR3. The CDR3 sequence: CASSARDNDDSPLHF. The CDR3 DNA sequence: TGTGCCAGCAGCGCCCGGGACAATGATGATTCACCCCTCCACTTT.

The V and J genes are TRBV14 and TRBJ1-2; the D is unclear. The CDR3 is made up of 14 amino acids. Trimming took off 1 base at V and 2 bases at J, with 8 bases between the two ends. Germline CDR1 is SGHDN and CDR2 is FVKESK. The CDR3 DNA is TGTGCCAGCAGCCAAGCCCCAGGAAACTATGGCTACACCTTC. As protein: CASSQAPGNYGYTF.

The sample holds one count of this clone. The chain couples TRBV12-5 to TRBJ1-1; 12 positions agree with TRBD1. In germline, CDR1 is LGHNT, CDR2 FRNRAP. The CDR3 loop spans 17 amino acids. The junction had 11 bases not matched to a gene; V was cut back by 2 bases and J by 7 bases. The CDR3 DNA sequence: TGTGCTAGTGGTTTGAGTCCGGGACAGGGGGCGGGCGGTGAAGCTTTCTTT. This translates into CASGLSPGQGAGGEAFF.

The V gene is TRBV10-3, the J gene TRBJ1-1; D ambiguous. V was trimmed by 6 bases and J by 1 base, leaving 6 bases between them. CDR1 is ENHRY, CDR2 SYGVKD, per germline. This CDR3 contains 12 residues. The CDR3 spells CAIRAENTEAFF. CDR3 nucleotides: TGTGCCATCAGGGCGGAGAACACTGAAGCTTTCTTT.

V gene TRBV3-1 (or the pseudogene TRBV3-2) combines with J gene TRBJ2-6; TRBD1 might be the D (5 bases). Germline-derived CDR1 and CDR2 are LGHDT and YNNKEL (reference sequence). V gave up 3 bases and J gave up 4 bases, with 13 bases separating them. The CDR3 contains 16 residues. In DNA form, the CDR3 reads TGTGCCAGCAGCCAGAAGCCAGGGTCCGGGGCCAACGTCCTGACTTTC. This encodes CASSQKPGSGANVLTF.

The chain joins TRBV28 to TRBJ2-3, with 8 nucleotides matching TRBD1. The germline V gene encodes CDR1 MDHEN and CDR2 SYDVKM. This CDR3 spans 16 amino acids. Trimming took 8 bases from V and 0 from J; bases not matched to a gene: 10. Here the CDR3 DNA reads TGTGCCAGCTACGCGTACGGACAGGGAAGCACAGATACGCAGTATTTT. It translates to CASYAYGQGSTDTQYF.

The chain combines TRBV12-5 with TRBJ2-1; possibly TRBD2 for D (6 bases). Germline CDR1 LGHNT, CDR2 FRNRAP. This CDR3 comprises 17 residues. V lost 1 base, J lost 4 bases, and 17 bases lay in between. CDR3 region: CASGLALTSSGYNEQFF. As DNA, the CDR3 is TGTGCTAGTGGTTTGGCCCTGACTAGTTCCGGATACAATGAGCAGTTCTTC.

This clone has a single count. The chain joins TRBV5-8 to TRBJ1-2; 7 bases fit TRBD1. Germline CDR1 SGHTS, CDR2 YDEGEE. V lost 4 bases, J lost 2 bases, and 2 bases stayed unmatched. This CDR3 has 13 residues. The CDR3 DNA follows: TGTGCCAGCAGCACGACAGGGAACTATGGCTACACCTTC. It yields the protein CASSTTGNYGYTF.

V gene TRBV30 combines with J gene TRBJ1-3, with a weak D call TRBD1 (6 bases). Trimming cost V 0 bases and J 0 bases, with 15 bases left between them. This CDR3 has 17 residues. Germline CDR1 and CDR2: GTSNPN and SVGIG (reference sequence). The CDR3 sequence is CAWSVSRTVLSGNTIYF. The DNA for the CDR3 is TGTGCCTGGAGTGTATCCCGGACAGTTCTCTCTGGAAACACCATATATTTT.

The chain employs TRBV7-9 and TRBJ2-2, with 14 bases identical to TRBD2. Trimming at V came to 2 bases and at J to 4 bases, leaving 6 bases not matched to a gene. Per germline, CDR1 SEHNR and CDR2 FQNEAQ (reference sequence). The CDR3 loop spans 18 amino acids. This CDR3 reads CASSLTRLAGGRTGELFF. Here the CDR3 DNA reads TGTGCCAGCAGCTTAACACGACTAGCGGGGGGGCGCACCGGGGAGCTGTTTTTT.

J is TRBJ2-2 and V is TRBV5-1, with a weak D call TRBD1 (6 bases). Trimming shortened V by 4 bases and J by 0 bases, and 10 bases separated the two germline ends. CDR3 size: 15 residues. Germline loops: CDR1 SGHRS, CDR2 YFSETQ. CDR3 in amino acids: CASSPGQPNTGELFF. For the CDR3, the DNA is TGCGCCAGCAGCCCTGGACAGCCGAACACCGGGGAGCTGTTTTTT.

This sequence joins TRBV3-1 (or the pseudogene TRBV3-2) and TRBJ2-3; 8 bases map to TRBD2. V gave up 1 base and J gave up 8 bases; unmatched junction bases: 11. The CDR3 has 16 amino acids. The germline gives CDR1 LGHDT, CDR2 YNNKEL (reference sequence). The CDR3 here is CASSQAGTRGRVTQYF. Written as DNA, the CDR3 is TGTGCCAGCAGCCAAGCTGGGACTAGAGGTCGGGTTACGCAGTATTTT.

The chain couples TRBV12-3 or TRBV12-4 to TRBJ1-1; D remains ambiguous. The CDR3 extends over 13 amino acids. V gave up 2 bases and J gave up 8 bases, with 12 bases separating them. The CDR3 spells CASSLYREWEAFF. The CDR3 DNA sequence: TGTGCCAGCAGTTTATATAGGGAGTGGGAAGCTTTCTTT.

The genes are TRBV19 and TRBJ1-3, with D unclear. Germline-derived CDR1 and CDR2 are LNHDA and SQIVND (reference sequence). The CDR3 totals 13 residues. Deletions cut 6 bases from V and 4 bases from J, with 10 bases between. The DNA for the CDR3 is TGTGCCAGTAGGGAGTTAACGGGAAACACCATATATTTT. It yields the protein CASRELTGNTIYF.

The DNA of the CDR3 is TGTGCCAGCTCTCGTGAGGAGGGGTATAATTCACCCCTCCACTTT. Protein sequence: CASSREEGYNSPLHF. The chain uses TRBV19 and TRBJ1-6; D may be TRBD1 (5 bases). The CDR3 extends over 15 amino acids. CDR1 is LNHDA, CDR2 SQIVND, per germline (reference sequence). Trimming stripped 9 bases from V and 4 bases from J, with 16 bases between.

This clone was seen once. J is TRBJ2-2 and V is TRBV7-3; D remains unclear. Germline CDR1 reads SGHTA; CDR2 reads FQGTGA. The CDR3 runs to 13 residues. V was shortened by 2 bases and J by 8 bases, with 9 bases between the two germline ends. The CDR3 DNA reads TGTGCCAGCAGCTTAGGCCCCAGTGGGGAGCTGTTTTTT. Residues: CASSLGPSGELFF.

This clone has a single count. The gene calls are TRBV6-5 and TRBJ2-7; 14 nucleotides match TRBD2. From germline, CDR1 is MNHEY and CDR2 SVGAGI. The V gene end was trimmed by 7 bases and the J gene end by 7 bases; junction bases not matched to a gene: 6. There are 14 residues in the CDR3. The CDR3 DNA follows: TGTGCCAGCACCCCGGGACTAGCGGGAGTTGAGCAGTACTTC. Translated, it gives CASTPGLAGVEQYF.

The V gene is TRBV9, the J gene TRBJ2-1; 9 positions agree with TRBD1. CDR1 and CDR2 from the germline V gene are SGDLS and YYNGEE. The CDR3 spans 18 residues. The ends lost 0 bases at V and 5 bases at J; junction bases unmatched: 12. CDR3 amino acids: CASSVGGTGKPSDNEQFF. CDR3 sequence (DNA): TGTGCCAGCAGCGTAGGGGGGACAGGGAAACCAAGTGACAATGAGCAGTTCTTC.

This clone was observed a single time. The J gene is TRBJ2-6, the V gene TRBV18; 14 positions match TRBD2. CDR3 length: 20 amino acids. V trimming: 5 bases; J trimming: 0 bases; junction bases outside the gene matches: 9. Per the germline V gene, CDR1 is KGHSH and CDR2 is LQKENI. The CDR3 bases are TGTGCCAGCTCAACGACTAGCGGGAGGGCCAAATACTCTGGGGCCAACGTCCTGACTTTC. Protein sequence: CASSTTSGRAKYSGANVLTF.

The chain recombines TRBV3-1 (or the pseudogene TRBV3-2) with TRBJ2-3, with 7 nucleotides matching TRBD1. Germline CDR1 LGHDT, CDR2 YNNKEL (reference sequence). The CDR3 consists of 16 residues. Trimming took 0 bases from V and 6 from J; bases not matched to a gene: 9. Here the CDR3 DNA reads TGTGCCAGCAGCCAAGATGGGGCAGGGGGATGGGATACGCAGTATTTT. Amino acid sequence: CASSQDGAGGWDTQYF.

The rearrangement links TRBV11-1 to TRBJ2-2, with D perhaps TRBD2 (5 bases). V shed 3 bases and J shed 2 bases, with 13 bases lying between them. The CDR3 is 16 amino acids. Germline values: CDR1 SGHAT, CDR2 FQDESV (reference sequence). Here the CDR3 reads CASSFTGSFNTGELFF. CDR3 nucleotides: TGTGCCAGCAGCTTCACGGGGTCATTTAACACCGGGGAGCTGTTTTTT.

The chain employs TRBV5-1 and TRBJ2-3, with D tentatively TRBD2 (6 bases). This CDR3 is built from 14 residues. V was clipped by 3 bases and J by 1 base, with 9 bases between them. Per germline, CDR1 SGHRS and CDR2 YFSETQ. The chain's CDR3 is CASSSTGGTDTQYF. The CDR3 nucleotides are TGCGCCAGCAGCTCAACGGGGGGCACAGATACGCAGTATTTT.

This chain joins TRBV7-9 and TRBJ2-4; D ambiguous. V lost 5 bases to trimming and J lost 0 bases, with 5 bases between them. Germline V gene data show CDR1 as SEHNR and CDR2 as FQNEAQ (reference sequence). There are 13 residues in the CDR3. CDR3 bases: TGTGCCAGCAGCCCATTAGCCAAAAACATTCAGTACTTC. Translating it yields CASSPLAKNIQYF. Full variable domain (outside the CDR3, taken from reference TRBV7-9 and TRBJ2-4): DTGVSQNPRHKITKRGQNVTFRCDPISEHNRLYWYRQTLGQGPEFLTYFQNEAQLEKSRLLSDRFSAERPKGSFSTLEIQRTEQGDSAMYLCASSPLAKNIQYFGAGTRLSVL.

This clone has more than one count but fewer than ten. The rearrangement links TRBV7-9 to TRBJ2-5; 8 nucleotides line up with TRBD2. V lost 8 bases, J lost 4 bases, and 3 bases stayed unmatched. The CDR3 length is 12 residues. The germline CDR1 and CDR2 sequences are SEHNR and FQNEAQ (reference sequence). CDR3 bases: TGTGCCAGCGTAGCGGGGCTAGAGACCCAGTACTTC. It translates to CASVAGLETQYF. Variable domain in full (rest from reference TRBV7-9 and TRBJ2-5): DTGVSQNPRHKITKRGQNVTFRCDPISEHNRLYWYRQTLGQGPEFLTYFQNEAQLEKSRLLSDRFSAERPKGSFSTLEIQRTEQGDSAMYLCASVAGLETQYFGPGTRLLVL.